One sample yielded the 25 T cell receptor beta chains listed below, sequenced in a study of shared clonotypes between healthy human individuals (TCRdb year 2020). The receptor library was made with the immunoSEQ multiplex PCR assay. The clones in this table, taken by TCRdb from immuneACCESS, are in-frame only. Not every clone is retained; where verified, under half of the shortfall comes from an unresolved V gene, and the cause of the rest is unknown. This sample gives nearly 2 million clones in total; approximately 94% of them show up just once. Jointly, the top ten make up more than 0.95% of the sample. For the CD8 naive samples, CD45RO-negative cells were positively selected for CCR7, yielding a CD45RA+CCR7+ population from which TemRA cells were excluded. Specimen: naive CD8+ T cells sorted from blood. Reading the label with the study, this specimen's cell subset or site is: CD45RA+CCR7+. The receptors were sampled from a man between 18 and 35 years old in good health.

This chain joins TRBV11-2 and TRBJ2-7, with D maybe TRBD2 (6 bases). This CDR3 region has 15 residues. The V gene's germline CDR1 is SGHAT and CDR2 FQNNGV. V lost 5 bases, J lost 2 bases, and 16 bases lay in between. DNA of the CDR3: TGTGCCAGCAGCCCTCCCGGCGGGAACCCCTACGAGCAGTACTTC. Its translation is CASSPPGGNPYEQYF.

The chain employs TRBV6-5 and TRBJ1-2, with unresolved D. V lost 0 bases and J lost 7, with 9 bases in between. The germline V gene has CDR1 MNHEY and CDR2 SVGAGI. The CDR3 runs to 13 residues. Here the CDR3 reads CASSYSGEGGYTF. DNA of the CDR3: TGTGCCAGCAGTTACTCCGGAGAAGGTGGCTACACCTTC.

The V call is TRBV4-1, the J call TRBJ2-2, with D hard to call. This CDR3 is built from 14 residues. Germline V gene data show CDR1 as MGHRA and CDR2 as YSYEKL. Trimming removed 4 bases from V and 4 bases from J, with 10 bases in between. The CDR3 loop is CASSRSEGTGELFF. CDR3 coding DNA: TGCGCCAGCAGCCGGTCGGAAGGCACCGGGGAGCTGTTTTTT.

This clone was detected once. CDR3 nucleotide sequence: TGTGCCAGTAGTCTCACGGCAGGTTGGGGGTCCTACGAGCAGTACTTC. Its protein product is CASSLTAGWGSYEQYF. The J gene is TRBJ2-7, the V gene TRBV19; D is possibly TRBD1 or TRBD2 (5 bases each). CDR1 is LNHDA and CDR2 is SQIVND in the germline V gene (reference sequence). The CDR3 contains 16 residues. V was shortened by 5 bases and J by 1 base, with 18 bases between the two germline ends.

The chain employs TRBV29-1 and TRBJ2-3; maybe TRBD1 (6 bases). The CDR3 is made up of 14 amino acids. CDR1 is SQVTM and CDR2 is ANQGSEA in the germline V gene. V was trimmed by 4 bases and J by 2 bases, leaving 13 bases between them. This chain's CDR3 is CSVADPGATDTQYF. The CDR3 region has the DNA TGCAGCGTTGCTGACCCAGGGGCCACAGATACGCAGTATTTT.

The chain joins TRBV15 to TRBJ2-7; D gene uncertain. The CDR3 has 13 residues. CDR1 is LNHNV, CDR2 YYDKDF, per germline (reference sequence). V shed 4 bases and J shed 0 bases, with 7 bases lying between them. In DNA, the CDR3 is TGTGCCACCAGCACAAGCAGCTCCTACGAGCAGTACTTC. This codes for CATSTSSSYEQYF.

The J gene is TRBJ1-2, the V gene TRBV7-2; D is perhaps TRBD1 (5 bases). The V gene's germline CDR1 is SGHTA and CDR2 FQGNSA. V was trimmed by 1 base and J by 0 bases, leaving 15 bases between them. The CDR3 consists of 17 residues. CDR3 sequence (DNA): TGTGCCAGCAGCTTAGAGGGGCCGACTTACGCTAACTATGGCTACACCTTC. The encoded protein is CASSLEGPTYANYGYTF.

The rearrangement links TRBV2 to TRBJ1-5; 10 positions agree with TRBD1. The CDR3 consists of 17 residues. V lost 4 bases and J lost 3; bases outside the gene matches: 9. Germline V gene sequence: CDR1 SNHLY, CDR2 FYNNEI. The CDR3 coding sequence is TGTGCCAGCAGTGCCCCGGGACAGGGGAACCCCAATCAGCCCCAGCATTTT. It is translated as CASSAPGQGNPNQPQHF.

This sequence joins TRBV4-1 and TRBJ1-1; 9 bases fit TRBD1. This CDR3 has 15 amino acids. Germline assignment: CDR1 MGHRA and CDR2 YSYEKL. With V trimmed by 3 bases and J by 0 bases, 2 bases remained unmatched. In nucleotides, the CDR3 is TGCGCCAGCAGCCACGGACAGGGGATGAACACTGAAGCTTTCTTT. This sequence encodes CASSHGQGMNTEAFF.

In regard to this clone: Other DNA sequences in the sample encode the same CDR3. V is TRBV10-3 and J is TRBJ1-4, with TRBD1 matching over 8 bases. J was trimmed by 5 bases and V by 3 bases; bases with no gene match: 2. The CDR3 contains 14 residues. CDR1 ENHRY and CDR2 SYGVKD come from the germline V gene. In nucleotides, the CDR3 is TGTGCCATCAGTGATGACAGGGGAAATGAAAAACTGTTTTTT. This encodes CAISDDRGNEKLFF.

The chain has TRBV4-3 and TRBJ2-7, with TRBD2 matching 15 bases. Per the germline V gene, CDR1 is LGHNA and CDR2 is YSLEER. This CDR3 has 15 amino acids. V gave up 4 bases and J gave up 4 bases; unmatched junction bases: 2. CDR3 sequence reads: CASSPGTSGRYEQYF. The CDR3 DNA reads TGCGCCAGCAGCCCCGGGACTAGCGGGAGGTACGAGCAGTACTTC.

The chain uses TRBV5-1 and TRBJ2-7; D may be TRBD2 (5 bases). V was pared by 1 base and J by 3 bases, with 11 bases between. Germline CDR1 reads SGHRS; CDR2 reads YFSETQ. The CDR3 runs 14 residues. In nucleotides, the CDR3 is TGCGCCAGCAGCTTGCGGGGTTCCGGCTACGAGCAGTACTTC. This gives the protein CASSLRGSGYEQYF.

This clone came up a few times. The same CDR3 can be traced to other DNA sequences in this sample. The chain has TRBV6-5 and TRBJ1-1; perhaps TRBD1 as D (5 bases). CDR3 length equals 14 residues. Germline CDR1 MNHEY, CDR2 SVGAGI. The V end lost 0 bases, the J end lost 4 bases, and 9 bases lay between the germline ends. In DNA form, the CDR3 reads TGTGCCAGCAGTTACTCAGAGGGGTTCACTGAAGCTTTCTTT. It encodes CASSYSEGFTEAFF.

The chain joins TRBV5-6 to TRBJ2-7; D is uncertain. This CDR3 region has 14 residues. Germline-derived CDR1 and CDR2 are SGHDT and YYEEEE. V shed 0 bases and J shed 3 bases, with 10 bases lying between them. The CDR3 region is CASSLEGLFYEQYF. CDR3 sequence (DNA): TGTGCCAGCAGCTTGGAGGGCCTGTTCTACGAGCAGTACTTC.

The chain employs TRBV2 and TRBJ2-7; the D gene is possibly TRBD2 (6 bases). Trimming stripped 8 bases from V and 2 bases from J, with 22 bases between. Looked up from germline, CDR1 is SNHLY and CDR2 is FYNNEI. The CDR3 is 16 residues long. The CDR3 DNA sequence: TGTGCCAGCGGTGTGGGACGGGCGGGGATAACCTACGAGCAGTACTTC. It yields the protein CASGVGRAGITYEQYF.

This clone showed up just once. The chain uses TRBV6-1 and TRBJ1-1; unclear D gene. The CDR3 spans 13 residues. The ends were cut back, 6 bases at V and 6 bases at J, with 14 bases in the middle. Per germline, CDR1 MNHNS and CDR2 SASEGT. The CDR3: CASRASVLSEAFF. CDR3 DNA sequence: TGTGCCAGCAGGGCGTCGGTGTTGTCTGAAGCTTTCTTT.

CDR3 protein: CASSDMGKAFF. The CDR3 DNA sequence: TGCGCCAGCAGTGATATGGGAAAAGCTTTCTTT. This sequence joins TRBV10-2 and TRBJ1-1; D is unresolved. The CDR3 is 11 residues long. V shed 3 bases and J shed 9 bases, with 8 bases lying between them. The germline CDR1 and CDR2 sequences are WSHSY and SAAADI.

This sequence joins TRBV30 and TRBJ2-1; 8 bases map to TRBD2. The CDR3 runs 15 residues. V was pared by 2 bases and J by 4 bases, with 7 bases of the junction left unmatched. Germline CDR1 is GTSNPN and CDR2 is SVGIG (reference sequence). This CDR3 reads CAWSPLAGGYNEQFF. The CDR3 DNA sequence: TGTGCCTGGAGTCCGCTAGCGGGTGGTTACAATGAGCAGTTCTTC.

The rearrangement joins TRBV4-1 to TRBJ2-7, with 7 bases matching TRBD2. From germline, CDR1 is MGHRA and CDR2 YSYEKL. This CDR3 comprises 16 residues. The ends lost 6 bases at V and 6 bases at J; junction bases unmatched: 17. CDR3 DNA: TGCGCCAGCAGTCCCTTTTTTGCGGGAGAAGTTCCCGAGCAGTACTTC. This gives the protein CASSPFFAGEVPEQYF.

The chain has TRBV30 and TRBJ2-7, with TRBD2 identical over 8 bases. Looked up from germline, CDR1 is GTSNPN and CDR2 is SVGIG (reference sequence). The CDR3 has 16 amino acids. V lost 2 bases and J lost 3; bases outside the gene matches: 12. The CDR3 is CAWSPPGAGVYYEQYF. DNA for the CDR3: TGTGCCTGGAGTCCCCCAGGAGCGGGGGTTTACTACGAGCAGTACTTC.

In this sample, this clone turned up once. The rearrangement joins TRBV6-6 to TRBJ1-1; 10 bases agree with TRBD1. Germline V gene data show CDR1 as MNHNY and CDR2 as SVGAGI (reference sequence). CDR3 length: 15 residues. Losses at the gene ends were 6 bases for V and 7 bases for J; bases not matched to a gene: 11. The CDR3 reads CASSRGTGDLGEAFF. The CDR3 DNA is TGTGCCAGCAGCCGCGGGACAGGGGACTTGGGTGAAGCTTTCTTT.

This clone was recorded only once. This chain uses TRBV30 with TRBJ2-3; D might be TRBD2 (6 bases). The germline V gene encodes CDR1 GTSNPN and CDR2 SVGIG (reference sequence). V was cut by 0 bases and J by 2 bases, with 9 bases left in between. CDR3 length: 14 amino acids. The CDR3 loop reads CAWSVWEDTDTQYF. CDR3 coding DNA: TGTGCCTGGAGTGTATGGGAGGACACAGATACGCAGTATTTT.

The chain has TRBV27 and TRBJ1-1, with unresolved D. The length of the CDR3 is 14 residues. V was shortened by 1 base and J by 4 bases, with 10 bases between the two germline ends. Germline-derived CDR1 and CDR2 are MNHEY and SMNVEV (reference sequence). This CDR3 reads CASSLYISGTEAFF. In DNA, the CDR3 is TGTGCCAGCAGTTTATATATCTCGGGCACTGAAGCTTTCTTT.

This chain connects TRBV5-4 to TRBJ2-2; D is unresolved. Germline values: CDR1 SGHNT, CDR2 YYREEE (reference sequence). V was trimmed by 3 bases and J by 2 bases, leaving 5 bases between them. The CDR3 sequence is 13 residues long. CDR3 DNA sequence: TGTGCCAGCAGCTGGCTCAACACCGGGGAGCTGTTTTTT. Its protein is CASSWLNTGELFF.

V usage is TRBV15 and J usage is TRBJ1-2, with D perhaps TRBD1 (6 bases). The CDR3 is made up of 16 amino acids. Germline V gives CDR1 LNHNV, CDR2 YYDKDF (reference sequence). Deletions cut 0 bases from V and 3 bases from J, with 14 bases between. The CDR3 coding sequence is TGTGCCACCAGCAGAGATTACCAGGGGCCCTACTATGGCTACACCTTC. Protein sequence: CATSRDYQGPYYGYTF.